The 27 T cell receptor beta chains below all came from one sample that was sequenced in a study of T cells expressing NK-cell markers (TCRdb year 2020). The library was obtained by 5' RACE. These reads were obtained on an Illumina HiSeq 2000. TCRdb reprocessed the sequencing reads and holds a single record per CDR3 protein sequence, with no DNA. The sample's table lists a count of some 460,000 distinct CDR3 sequences. Of the sample, over 1.1% falls within the top ten clones. Material for sequencing was blood T cells: a sorted CD56 or NKG2C T cell subset, CD4+ or CD8+ T cells, or bulk PBMC T cells (not recorded which). These receptors were collected from a woman between 50 and 59 years old in good health. Donor details come from another sample of the same person, matched by shared clones.

This chain uses TRBV20-1 with TRBJ2-3. CDR1 and CDR2 from the germline V gene are DFQATT and SNEGSKA (reference sequence). The CDR3 is 13 residues long. The CDR3 region is CSARTWLWVTQYF.

CDR3 region: CASSFKGNEQFF. The genes are TRBV5-1 and TRBJ2-1. CDR3 length: 12 residues. CDR1 is SGHRS, CDR2 YFSETQ, per germline.

The chain is built from TRBV2 and TRBJ2-5; the D call of TRBD1 rests on TCRdb alone, since no DNA is present to check it. This CDR3 comprises 16 residues. Per germline, CDR1 SNHLY and CDR2 FYNNEI. CDR3 in amino acids: CASSLTSGVRGETQYF.

The chain carries TRBV10-3 and TRBJ2-3; TCRdb proposes TRBD2, but this gene call is untestable without DNA. Germline V gene data show CDR1 as ENHRY and CDR2 as SYGVKD. The CDR3 spans 14 residues. This CDR3 reads CAINLAGNTDTQYF.

The chain carries TRBV28 and TRBJ2-5; no DNA is available, so the TRBD2 call from TCRdb remains unchecked. Per germline, CDR1 MDHEN and CDR2 SYDVKM. This CDR3 contains 14 residues. The CDR3 protein is CASSFEGQVGTQYF.

The V and J genes are TRBV30 and TRBJ1-1. Germline CDR1 is GTSNPN and CDR2 is SVGIG (reference sequence). CDR3 size: 14 residues. CDR3 region: CAWSHPNRRTEAFF.

V gene TRBV7-2 combines with J gene TRBJ2-1; TCRdb proposes TRBD1, but this gene call is untestable without DNA. Germline V gene lookup returns CDR1 SGHTA and CDR2 FQGNSA. The CDR3 contains 17 residues. The CDR3: CASSPPSGQRLYNEQFF.

The V call is TRBV5-5, the J call TRBJ2-1; TCRdb gives TRBD1 as the D gene, but with no DNA this cannot be confirmed. This CDR3 contains 13 residues. The germline CDR1 and CDR2 sequences are SGHKS and YYEKEE (reference sequence). The CDR3 region is CASSGGRTLEQFF.

The chain joins TRBV21-1 to TRBJ2-5; checking the TCRdb D call of TRBD2 is not possible without DNA. TRBV21-1 is shown as a pseudogene. The CDR3 has 18 residues. The CDR3 loop is CASTNQEGLAGLNKTQYF.

The rearrangement joins TRBV6-5 to TRBJ1-2. CDR3 length: 13 amino acids. Germline lookup yields CDR1 MNHEY and CDR2 SVGAGI. The CDR3 protein is CASSYGEVYGYTF.

The V gene is TRBV5-1, the J gene TRBJ1-3. The CDR3 is made up of 18 amino acids. Per germline, CDR1 SGHRS and CDR2 YFSETQ. CDR3 amino acids: CASSSTVPTESSGNTIYF.

The chain joins TRBV5-1 to TRBJ2-2. Germline V lookup: CDR1 SGHRS, CDR2 YFSETQ. The CDR3 is 12 amino acids. The CDR3 protein is CASSWDTGELFF. The full variable domain, in which reference TRBV5-1 and TRBJ2-2 provide the parts outside the CDR3, is KAGVTQTPRYLIKTRGQQVTLSCSPISGHRSVSWYQQTPGQGLQFLFEYFSETQRNKGNFPGRFSGRQFSNSRSEMNVSTLELGDSALYLCASSWDTGELFFGEGSRLTVL.

The gene calls are TRBV5-1 and TRBJ2-7. This CDR3 region has 11 residues. Looked up from germline, CDR1 is SGHRS and CDR2 is YFSETQ. The CDR3 spells CASSLTREQYF.

The chain uses TRBV5-1 and TRBJ2-1; TCRdb calls TRBD2, which cannot be checked without DNA. The CDR3 covers 14 residues. Germline V gene data show CDR1 as SGHRS and CDR2 as YFSETQ. The CDR3 loop is CASIGTSGRIEQFF.

This chain links TRBV30 with TRBJ2-1; TCRdb proposes TRBD1, but this gene call is untestable without DNA. Per the germline V gene, CDR1 is GTSNPN and CDR2 is SVGIG (reference sequence). The CDR3 length is 13 residues. The CDR3 reads CAWSGLGGNEQFF. Using reference TRBV30 and TRBJ2-1 for the parts outside the CDR3, the full variable domain is SQTIHQWPATLVQPVGSPLSLECTVEGTSNPNLYWYRQAAGRGLQLLFYSVGIGQISSEVPQNLSASRPQDRQFILSSKKLLLSDSGFYLCAWSGLGGNEQFFGPGTRLTVL.

This chain uses TRBV25-1 with TRBJ1-4; the D gene TCRdb calls, TRBD1, cannot be checked with no DNA. Germline CDR1 and CDR2: MGHDK and SYGVNS. This CDR3 has 15 amino acids. Here the CDR3 reads CASSEGQIVNEKLFF.

CDR3 sequence: CSESIAGGPQFF. The chain couples TRBV29-1 to TRBJ2-1; TCRdb picks TRBD2, but there is no DNA to check that call. Germline V CDR1 and CDR2: SQVTM, ANQGSEA. This CDR3 is 12 amino acids long.

The chain uses TRBV5-1 and TRBJ2-1. Germline values: CDR1 SGHRS, CDR2 YFSETQ. The CDR3 contains 15 residues. CDR3 in amino acids: CASSPFSAEYNEQFF.

The chain links TRBV4-1 to TRBJ2-1; the TRBD2 assignment by TCRdb is unverifiable without DNA. The CDR3 spans 14 residues. The germline gives CDR1 MGHRA, CDR2 YSYEKL. The CDR3 loop is CASSQDPKGEGQFF.

The chain combines TRBV3-1 with TRBJ2-1; there is no DNA to check the TCRdb D call of TRBD1. CDR1 LGHDT and CDR2 YNNKEL come from the germline V gene (reference sequence). This CDR3 has 14 amino acids. The CDR3 spells CASSQNRMYNEQFF.

V and J are TRBV5-6 and TRBJ1-4. This CDR3 is 14 amino acids long. In germline, CDR1 is SGHDT, CDR2 YYEEEE. CDR3 loop: CASSLGRGTEKLFF.

This chain connects TRBV29-1 to TRBJ2-3; TCRdb names TRBD2, which stays unverified in the absence of DNA. The length of the CDR3 is 16 residues. Germline CDR1 reads SQVTM; CDR2 reads ANQGSEA. The CDR3 loop reads CSVERLAGGPGDTQYF.

CDR3 protein: CASSIQGPPHLRFF. V usage is TRBV19 and J usage is TRBJ1-4. The CDR3 loop spans 14 amino acids. CDR1 LNHDA and CDR2 SQIVND come from the germline V gene (reference sequence).

This chain uses TRBV9 with TRBJ2-1; the D gene TCRdb calls, TRBD2, cannot be checked with no DNA. CDR3 length: 16 residues. Germline V CDR1 and CDR2: SGDLS, YYNGEE. The CDR3 loop reads CASSVLLTSGLDEQFF. Full variable domain (outside the CDR3, taken from reference TRBV9 and TRBJ2-1): DSGVTQTPKHLITATGQRVTLRCSPRSGDLSVYWYQQSLDQGLQFLIQYYNGEERAKGNILERFSAQQFPDLHSELNLSSLELGDSALYFCASSVLLTSGLDEQFFGPGTRLTVL.

This chain uses TRBV30 with TRBJ2-2; TCRdb proposes TRBD2, but this gene call is untestable without DNA. CDR1 is GTSNPN, CDR2 SVGIG, per germline (reference sequence). The CDR3 is 14 amino acids. The CDR3 sequence is CAWSPGPRTGELFF.

The chain uses TRBV11-2 and TRBJ2-1; no DNA is available, so the TRBD2 call from TCRdb remains unchecked. The V gene's germline CDR1 is SGHAT and CDR2 FQNNGV. CDR3 length equals 16 residues. CDR3 region: CASSPKSGLANNEQFF.

The V call is TRBV24-1, the J call TRBJ2-3; without DNA, the TCRdb call of TRBD1 cannot be checked. Germline loops: CDR1 KGHDR, CDR2 SFDVKD. The CDR3 contains 20 residues. This CDR3 is CATSARGGQGTRTSTDTQYF.